Following are 13 T cell receptor beta chains from one sample sequenced in a study of cytomegalovirus exposure and HLA in healthy donors. The study ran its PCR with 60 Vbeta and 13 Jbeta primers. Here immunoSEQ multiplex PCR was the method, and the copy in TCRdb shows in-frame clones only, minus some. The sample lists 100,000 to 150,000 clones, around 70% occurring once. The sequenced sample consisted of PBMCs. The origin of the receptors is a human donor in good health.

The rearrangement joins TRBV7-2 to TRBJ1-4; D is uncertain. The CDR3 has 17 residues. From germline, CDR1 is SGHTA and CDR2 FQGNSA. V was clipped by 2 bases and J by 7 bases, with 20 bases between them. CDR3: CASSLYPARNPGEKLFF. DNA of the CDR3: TGTGCCAGCAGCTTATACCCCGCACGAAACCCAGGTGAAAAACTGTTTTTT.

The chain is built from TRBV14 and TRBJ2-5; 13 bases agree with TRBD2. V gave up 8 bases and J gave up 3 bases; unmatched junction bases: 6. Germline CDR1 SGHDN, CDR2 FVKESK. This CDR3 has 15 residues. CDR3 nucleotide sequence: TGTGCCAGCGCCTCCGGACTAGCGGGAGAAGAGACCCAGTACTTC. Its translation: CASASGLAGEETQYF.

This chain links TRBV4-2 with TRBJ2-2; no clear D. Germline assignment: CDR1 LGHNA and CDR2 YNFKEQ. This CDR3 is 13 amino acids long. The ends were cut back, 3 bases at V and 6 bases at J, with 8 bases in the middle. The chain's CDR3 is CASSQQAPGELFF. CDR3 coding DNA: TGTGCCAGCAGCCAGCAGGCACCCGGGGAGCTGTTTTTT.

V and J are TRBV7-9 and TRBJ1-2; 8 positions match TRBD1. V shed 6 bases, J shed 4 bases, and the junction held 7 bases outside the gene matches. This CDR3 has 14 amino acids. Germline V gives CDR1 SEHNR, CDR2 FQNEAQ (reference sequence). Here the CDR3 DNA reads TGTGCCAGCAGTTCGGACAGGGCTGGCTATGGCTACACCTTC. It yields the protein CASSSDRAGYGYTF.

This clone was observed a handful of times. The chain employs TRBV28 and TRBJ2-2; tentatively, D is TRBD2 (6 bases). V lost 4 bases and J lost 6, with 18 bases in between. This CDR3 spans 16 amino acids. The germline gives CDR1 MDHEN, CDR2 SYDVKM. The DNA of the CDR3 is TGTGCCAGCAGTTGGGGAAGTACTAGCTATCCCGGGGAGCTGTTTTTT. Translated, it gives CASSWGSTSYPGELFF.

This clone was seen just once. The chain joins TRBV18 to TRBJ1-1; 9 bases match TRBD1. Germline CDR1 and CDR2: KGHSH and LQKENI. V shed 4 bases and J 3 bases; nucleotides not matched to a gene: 3. This CDR3 is 14 amino acids long. The CDR3: CASSRDREDTEAFF. CDR3 DNA sequence: TGTGCCAGCTCACGGGACAGGGAAGACACTGAAGCTTTCTTT.

This chain connects TRBV27 to TRBJ2-7; TRBD1 agrees at 8 bases. The CDR3 has 15 amino acids. Trimming at V came to 1 base and at J to 12 bases, leaving 14 bases not matched to a gene. Germline CDR1 MNHEY, CDR2 SMNVEV (reference sequence). The CDR3 DNA follows: TGTGCCAGCAGTTTATGGACAGGGACGGGGTCTTTATGGTACTTC. Protein product: CASSLWTGTGSLWYF.

The rearrangement uses TRBV6-5 and TRBJ1-5; no clear D. The CDR3 is 14 amino acids. Per germline, CDR1 MNHEY and CDR2 SVGAGI. Trimming left V 0 bases short and J 2 bases short, with 5 bases between. This chain's CDR3 is CASSYSTGNQPQHF. DNA of the CDR3: TGTGCCAGCAGTTACTCAACGGGCAATCAGCCCCAGCATTTT.

The CDR3 region is CASSRSEWRGGEKLFF. CDR3 coding DNA: TGCGCCAGCAGCCGGTCAGAATGGAGGGGAGGTGAAAAACTGTTTTTT. The chain carries TRBV5-1 and TRBJ1-4, with TRBD1 as a possible D gene (5 bases). From germline, CDR1 is SGHRS and CDR2 YFSETQ. V lost 4 bases and J 7 bases, leaving 20 bases between the germline ends. This CDR3 has 16 residues.

The chain uses TRBV21-1 and TRBJ2-7; TRBD2 is the table's D call and was not checked against the DNA. TRBV21-1 is listed as a pseudogene. CDR3 length equals 15 residues. CDR3 bases: TGTGCCAGCAGCAAAGATTGGGAGATTGACTACGAGCAGTACTTC. Residues: CASSKDWEIDYEQYF.

The V call is TRBV30, the J call TRBJ2-7; 10 bases match TRBD2. Trimming cost V 4 bases and J 6 bases; bases outside gene matches: 9. Germline V CDR1 and CDR2: GTSNPN, SVGIG (reference sequence). This CDR3 is built from 14 residues. CDR3: CAWNGIAGGGEQYF. CDR3 in DNA: TGTGCCTGGAACGGTATAGCGGGAGGAGGCGAGCAGTACTTC.

This CDR3 is CASSEGRQSSGANVLTF. In nucleotides, the CDR3 is TGTGCCAGCAGTGAAGGCCGACAGAGCTCTGGGGCCAACGTCCTGACTTTC. The chain links TRBV2 to TRBJ2-6; D is perhaps TRBD1 (5 bases). The germline V gene has CDR1 SNHLY and CDR2 FYNNEI. CDR3 length: 17 residues. V gave up 1 base and J gave up 0 bases, with 10 bases separating them. Looking up the rest from reference TRBV2 and TRBJ2-6 gives the full variable domain: EPEVTQTPSHQVTQMGQEVILRCVPISNHLYFYWYRQILGQKVEFLVSFYNNEISEKSEIFDDQFSVERPDGSNFTLKIRSTKLEDSAMYFCASSEGRQSSGANVLTFGAGSRLTVL.

This chain uses TRBV19 with TRBJ1-5; 7 bases are a match to TRBD1. This CDR3 is built from 14 residues. Germline loops: CDR1 LNHDA, CDR2 SQIVND (reference sequence). J gave up 4 bases and V 4 bases, and 4 bases lay outside the gene matches. The CDR3 DNA sequence: TGTGCCAGTAGTACCCGGGACAGAAATCAGCCCCAGCATTTT. Its protein product is CASSTRDRNQPQHF.